The 18 T cell receptor beta chains listed next were all sequenced from one sample in a study of CD8+CD57+ T cells in acquired aplastic anemia. According to the study, genomic DNA was the template for TCR beta VDJ and CDR3 profiling. MiXCR, run by TCRdb on the reads, gives a single entry per CDR3 protein. The data contain about 150,000 distinct CDR3 sequences, 40% to 60% of them singletons. Individuals selected for sequencing had exhibited CD8+CD57+ cell expansion on flow cytometry. Sequences were obtained from sorted CD4+, CD8+, or CD8+CD57+ T cells (not recorded which) from PBMCs. Receptors originate from a human donor with aplastic anemia.

This clonotype was observed many times. The chain is built from TRBV2 and TRBJ1-2; D uncertain. CDR1 SNHLY and CDR2 FYNNEI come from the germline V gene. V dropped 3 bases and J dropped 8 bases, with 25 bases sitting between them. The CDR3 has 17 residues. Here the CDR3 reads CASSERQKIPGSMGYTF. The CDR3 DNA is TGTGCCAGCAGTGAGCGGCAGAAGATTCCAGGATCTATGGGCTACACCTTC.

The chain joins TRBV20-1 to TRBJ2-3; D is possibly TRBD1 or TRBD2 (5 bases each). The CDR3 sequence is 13 residues long. Trimming took 5 bases from V and 2 from J, leaving 11 bases between them. Germline lookup yields CDR1 DFQATT and CDR2 SNEGSKA (reference sequence). The CDR3 DNA sequence: TGCAGTGCTCCGTGGGACCTCACAGATACGCAGTATTTT. Protein product: CSAPWDLTDTQYF.

This clonotype has a handful of counts. This sequence joins TRBV6-1 and TRBJ2-7, with 8 bases that match TRBD1. Looked up from germline, CDR1 is MNHNS and CDR2 is SASEGT. The CDR3 sequence is 15 residues long. V shed 7 bases and J 2 bases; nucleotides not matched to a gene: 10. As DNA, the CDR3 is TGTGCCAGCACAGTTGTTAGGACAGGGACCTACGAGCAGTACTTC. Translated: CASTVVRTGTYEQYF.

J is TRBJ1-2 and V is TRBV27, with D uncertain. Germline assignment: CDR1 MNHEY and CDR2 SMNVEV (reference sequence). The CDR3 is 15 amino acids. Between the trimmed V and J ends, which lost 1 base and 6 bases, there was a span of 15 bases. CDR3: CASSLWPAVVNGYTF. CDR3 coding DNA: TGTGCCAGCAGTTTATGGCCCGCCGTCGTCAATGGCTACACCTTC.

The chain links TRBV25-1 to TRBJ2-2; D is undetermined. Deletions cut 1 base from V and 6 bases from J, with 9 bases between. CDR1 and CDR2 from the germline V gene are MGHDK and SYGVNS. The CDR3 is 14 amino acids. The CDR3 region is CASSESNEPGELFF. CDR3 sequence (DNA): TGTGCCAGCAGTGAATCTAACGAACCCGGGGAGCTGTTTTTT.

This clonotype was counted a single time. The chain recombines TRBV14 with TRBJ2-2, with no clear D. Trimming stripped 6 bases from V and 1 base from J, with 6 bases between. In germline, CDR1 is SGHDN, CDR2 FVKESK. The CDR3 totals 13 residues. The CDR3 DNA reads as TGTGCCAGCAGGTCACGGAACACCGGGGAGCTGTTTTTT. Translation gives CASRSRNTGELFF.

The V gene is TRBV6-2 or TRBV6-3, the J gene TRBJ2-1; 13 nucleotides agree with TRBD2. The length of the CDR3 is 17 residues. The germline V gene has CDR1 MNHEY and CDR2 SVGEGT. V was pared by 2 bases and J by 6 bases, with 7 bases of the junction left unmatched. Written as DNA, the CDR3 is TGTGCCAGCAGTTACGGGACTAGCGGGAAGGTGTCCAATGAGCAGTTCTTC. Protein: CASSYGTSGKVSNEQFF.

This clonotype showed up many times. This chain links TRBV7-9 with TRBJ1-4; no clear D gene. V lost 2 bases, J lost 4 bases, and 14 bases lay in between. From germline, CDR1 is SEHNR and CDR2 FQNEAQ (reference sequence). The CDR3 sequence is 16 residues long. CDR3 sequence reads: CASSLSHSGLNEKLFF. In DNA, the CDR3 is TGTGCCAGCAGCTTATCCCACAGTGGACTTAATGAAAAACTGTTTTTT.

This chain connects TRBV10-1 to TRBJ1-1, with TRBD1 as a possible D gene (6 bases). Per the germline V gene, CDR1 is WNHNN and CDR2 is SYGVQD (reference sequence). The ends were cut back, 2 bases at V and 1 base at J, with 8 bases in the middle. This CDR3 is built from 14 residues. The CDR3 DNA is TGCGCCAGCAGTGAGGGACAGACGAACACTGAAGCTTTCTTT. It translates to CASSEGQTNTEAFF.

The rearrangement uses TRBV20-1 and TRBJ1-2; D gene unclear. With 0 bases removed from V and 8 bases from J, the gap between germline ends came to 7 bases. The length of the CDR3 is 11 residues. Looked up from germline, CDR1 is DFQATT and CDR2 is SNEGSKA (reference sequence). The CDR3 region is CSARDEGGYTF. CDR3 DNA: TGCAGTGCTAGAGATGAAGGCGGCTACACCTTC.

The chain links TRBV25-1 to TRBJ2-7; 11 bases fit TRBD1. Losses at the gene ends were 3 bases for V and 4 bases for J; bases not matched to a gene: 2. The length of the CDR3 is 14 residues. Germline CDR1 MGHDK, CDR2 SYGVNS. The CDR3 is CASSDGQGAYEQYF. CDR3 DNA sequence: TGTGCCAGCAGTGATGGACAGGGGGCTTACGAGCAGTACTTC.

The chain employs TRBV9 and TRBJ2-1; D is uncertain. Trimming shortened V by 2 bases and J by 9 bases, and 9 bases separated the two germline ends. From germline, CDR1 is SGDLS and CDR2 YYNGEE. The CDR3 has 12 residues. CDR3 protein: CASSVSLREQFF. DNA of the CDR3: TGTGCCAGCAGCGTCTCCTTACGTGAGCAGTTCTTC.

This clonotype was detected only a few times. V is TRBV12-3 or TRBV12-4 and J is TRBJ1-3; D gene ambiguous. This CDR3 contains 16 residues. Trimming left V 3 bases short and J 0 bases short, with 12 bases between. The CDR3 here is CASSFSQYPSGNTIYF. The CDR3 DNA is TGTGCCAGCAGTTTTAGTCAGTATCCCTCTGGAAACACCATATATTTT.

The sample holds many counts of this clonotype. This chain links TRBV5-1 with TRBJ2-7; 7 bases match TRBD1. From germline, CDR1 is SGHRS and CDR2 YFSETQ. V trimming: 2 bases; J trimming: 1 base; junction bases outside the gene matches: 3. The length of the CDR3 is 14 residues. CDR3 region: CASSFRTGSYEQYF. The CDR3 DNA follows: TGCGCCAGCAGCTTCCGGACAGGTTCCTACGAGCAGTACTTC. The full variable domain, its missing parts supplied by reference TRBV5-1 and TRBJ2-7, is KAGVTQTPRYLIKTRGQQVTLSCSPISGHRSVSWYQQTPGQGLQFLFEYFSETQRNKGNFPGRFSGRQFSNSRSEMNVSTLELGDSALYLCASSFRTGSYEQYFGPGTRLTVT.

On this clonotype itself: The germline gene is not matched at one end of the junction; a read error may be the cause. V is TRBV24-1 and J is TRBJ2-2; D ambiguous. Looked up from germline, CDR1 is KGHDR and CDR2 is SFDVKD. CDR3 length: 16 residues. The CDR3 reads CATSETLTRNSGELFF. The CDR3 nucleotides read TGTGCCACCAGTGAGACACTGACACGGAACTCCGGGGAGCTGTTTTTT.

V and J are TRBV27 and TRBJ1-1; 9 nucleotides match TRBD1. The CDR3 loop spans 17 amino acids. The V and J ends lost 4 bases and 6 bases, in that order; junction bases with no gene match: 15. Germline CDR1 reads MNHEY; CDR2 reads SMNVEV (reference sequence). CDR3 protein: CASSSAPGTGPTSEAFF. The CDR3 DNA reads as TGTGCCAGCAGTTCAGCACCCGGGACAGGGCCTACCTCTGAAGCTTTCTTT.

V is TRBV5-5 and J is TRBJ2-1; TRBD1 is a possible D gene (6 bases). CDR1 and CDR2 from the germline V gene are SGHKS and YYEKEE (reference sequence). Trimming removed 4 bases from V and 9 bases from J, with 14 bases in between. CDR3 size: 13 residues. The CDR3 sequence: CASSGDTGPEQFF. In DNA form, the CDR3 reads TGTGCCAGCAGCGGGGACACTGGTCCTGAGCAGTTCTTC.

This sequence joins TRBV7-8 and TRBJ1-3, with TRBD1 matching 9 bases. The ends lost 5 bases at V and 4 bases at J; junction bases unmatched: 6. Germline V gives CDR1 SGHVS, CDR2 FQNEAQ. CDR3 length equals 15 residues. The CDR3 DNA sequence: TGTGCCAGCAGCCAAAACAGGGGGCGAGGAAACACCATATATTTT. This sequence encodes CASSQNRGRGNTIYF.